Included here is one T cell receptor (beta chain) sequence, with context. The V gene's germline CDR1 is SGHNT and CDR2 YENEEA. There are 15 residues in the CDR3. V lost 2 bases to trimming and J lost 2 bases, with 11 bases between them. These data are taken from a study of technical replicates of blood from a handful of donors. The assay was immunoSEQ multiplex PCR, and TCRdb's table has in-frame clones only and misses some. The sample lists around 72,000 clones, 91% occurring once. Sequencing was carried out using T cells isolated from PBMCs. V usage is TRBV11-3 and J usage is TRBJ2-3, with a tentative D call TRBD1 (5 bases). The TCR comes from a human donor in good health. Some clones in this sample may be carry-over from other donors' samples. DNA for the CDR3: TGTGCCAGCAGCTTACAAGGGGCCGACACAGATACGCAGTATTTT. Encoded protein: CASSLQGADTDTQYF.